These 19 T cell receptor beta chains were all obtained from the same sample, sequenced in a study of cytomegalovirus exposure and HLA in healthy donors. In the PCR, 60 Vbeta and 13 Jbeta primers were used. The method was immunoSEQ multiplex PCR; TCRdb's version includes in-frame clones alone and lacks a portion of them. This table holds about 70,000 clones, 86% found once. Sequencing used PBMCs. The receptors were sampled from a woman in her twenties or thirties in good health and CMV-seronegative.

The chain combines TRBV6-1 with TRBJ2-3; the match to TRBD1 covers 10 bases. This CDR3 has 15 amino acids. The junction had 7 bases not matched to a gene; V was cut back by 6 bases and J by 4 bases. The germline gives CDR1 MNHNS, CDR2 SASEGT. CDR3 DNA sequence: TGTGCCAGCAGCCTAGACAGGGGGCGGGCAGATACGCAGTATTTT. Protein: CASSLDRGRADTQYF.

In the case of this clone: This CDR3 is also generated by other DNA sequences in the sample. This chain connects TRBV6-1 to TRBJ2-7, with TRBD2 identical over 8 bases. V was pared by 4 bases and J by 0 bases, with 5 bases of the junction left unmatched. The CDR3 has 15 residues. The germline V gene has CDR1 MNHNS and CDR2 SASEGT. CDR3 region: CASSVASGSSYEQYF. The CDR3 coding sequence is TGTGCCAGCAGTGTGGCTAGCGGGTCCTCCTACGAGCAGTACTTC.

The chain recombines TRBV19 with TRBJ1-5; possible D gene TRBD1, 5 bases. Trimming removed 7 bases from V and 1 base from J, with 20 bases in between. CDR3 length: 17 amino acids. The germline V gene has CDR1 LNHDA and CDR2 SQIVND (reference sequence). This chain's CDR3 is CASTPPPGHESNQPQHF. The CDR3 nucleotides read TGTGCCAGTACCCCCCCACCCGGACATGAGAGCAATCAGCCCCAGCATTTT.

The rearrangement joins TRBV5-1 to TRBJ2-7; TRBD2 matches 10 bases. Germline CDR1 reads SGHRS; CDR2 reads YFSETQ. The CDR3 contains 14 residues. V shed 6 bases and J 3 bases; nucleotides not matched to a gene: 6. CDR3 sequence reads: CASTRAGGVYEQYF. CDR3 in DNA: TGCGCCAGCACTAGAGCGGGGGGGGTCTACGAGCAGTACTTC.

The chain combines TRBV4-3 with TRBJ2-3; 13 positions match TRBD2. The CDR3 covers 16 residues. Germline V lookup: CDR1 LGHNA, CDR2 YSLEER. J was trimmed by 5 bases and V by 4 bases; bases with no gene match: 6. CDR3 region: CASSPLTSGRRDTQYF. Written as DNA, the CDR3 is TGCGCCAGCAGCCCCCTGACTAGCGGGAGGAGAGATACGCAGTATTTT.

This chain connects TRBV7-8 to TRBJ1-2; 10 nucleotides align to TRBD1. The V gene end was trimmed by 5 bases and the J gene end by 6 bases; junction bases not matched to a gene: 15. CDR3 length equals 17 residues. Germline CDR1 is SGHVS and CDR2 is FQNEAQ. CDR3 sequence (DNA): TGTGCCAGCAGCCCCCTACCTCTTTCCGGGACAGGGGATGGCTACACCTTC. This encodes CASSPLPLSGTGDGYTF.

The CDR3 bases are TGTGCCAGCAGCCAACGACACTGGGAAGAGACCCAGTACTTC. It is translated as CASSQRHWEETQYF. The chain carries TRBV7-2 and TRBJ2-5; D is unclear. The CDR3 has 14 amino acids. With 5 bases removed from V and 3 bases from J, the gap between germline ends came to 13 bases. Germline loops: CDR1 SGHTA, CDR2 FQGNSA. Full variable domain (rest looked up from reference TRBV7-2 and TRBJ2-5): GAGVSQSPSNKVTEKGKDVELRCDPISGHTALYWYRQSLGQGLEFLIYFQGNSAPDKSGLPSDRFSAERTGGSVSTLTIQRTQQEDSAVYLCASSQRHWEETQYFGPGTRLLVL.

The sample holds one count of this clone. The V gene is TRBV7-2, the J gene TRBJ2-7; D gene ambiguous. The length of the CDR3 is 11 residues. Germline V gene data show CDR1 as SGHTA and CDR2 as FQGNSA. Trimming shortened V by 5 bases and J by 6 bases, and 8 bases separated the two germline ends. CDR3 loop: CASSPPGEQYF. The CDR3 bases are TGTGCCAGCAGCCCACCGGGCGAGCAGTACTTC.

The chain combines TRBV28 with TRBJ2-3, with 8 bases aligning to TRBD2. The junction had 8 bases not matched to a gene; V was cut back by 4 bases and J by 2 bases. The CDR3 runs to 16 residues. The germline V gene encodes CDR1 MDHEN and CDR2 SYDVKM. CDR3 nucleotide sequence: TGTGCCAGCAGTTCCCGGCTAGCGGGCCCCACAGATACGCAGTATTTT. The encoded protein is CASSSRLAGPTDTQYF.

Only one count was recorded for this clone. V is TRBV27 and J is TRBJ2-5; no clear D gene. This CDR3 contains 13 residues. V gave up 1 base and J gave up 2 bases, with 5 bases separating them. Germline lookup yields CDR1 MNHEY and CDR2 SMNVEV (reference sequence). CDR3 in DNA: TGTGCCAGCAGTTTATTCCGTCAAGAGACCCAGTACTTC. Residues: CASSLFRQETQYF.

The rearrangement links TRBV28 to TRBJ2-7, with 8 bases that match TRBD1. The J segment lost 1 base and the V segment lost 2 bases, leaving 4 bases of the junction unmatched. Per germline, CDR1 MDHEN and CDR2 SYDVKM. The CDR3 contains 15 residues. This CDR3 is CASSLRTGTSYEQYF. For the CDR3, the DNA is TGTGCCAGCAGTTTAAGGACAGGGACATCCTACGAGCAGTACTTC.

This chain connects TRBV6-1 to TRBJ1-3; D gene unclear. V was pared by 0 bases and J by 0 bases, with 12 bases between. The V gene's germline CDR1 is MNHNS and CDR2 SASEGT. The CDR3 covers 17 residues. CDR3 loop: CASSEAARYFSGNTIYF. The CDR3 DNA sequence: TGTGCCAGCAGTGAAGCGGCCAGATATTTCTCTGGAAACACCATATATTTT.

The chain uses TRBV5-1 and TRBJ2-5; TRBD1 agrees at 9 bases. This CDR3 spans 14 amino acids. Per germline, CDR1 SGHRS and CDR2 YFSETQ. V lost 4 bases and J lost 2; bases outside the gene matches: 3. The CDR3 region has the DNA TGCGCCAGCAGCCGTGGACAGGGGCAAGAGACCCAGTACTTC. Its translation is CASSRGQGQETQYF.

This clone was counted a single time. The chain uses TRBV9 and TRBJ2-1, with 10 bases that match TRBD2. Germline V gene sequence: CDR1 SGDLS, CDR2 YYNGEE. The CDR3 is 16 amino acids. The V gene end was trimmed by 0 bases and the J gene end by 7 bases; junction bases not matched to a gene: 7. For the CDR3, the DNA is TGTGCCAGCAGCGTAGAGGCGCTAGCGGGAGTGAATGAGCAGTTCTTC. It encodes CASSVEALAGVNEQFF.

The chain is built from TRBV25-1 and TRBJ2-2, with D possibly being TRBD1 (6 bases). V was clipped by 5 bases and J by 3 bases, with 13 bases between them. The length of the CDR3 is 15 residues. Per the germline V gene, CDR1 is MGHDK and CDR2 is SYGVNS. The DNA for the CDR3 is TGTGCCAGCAGTTTGGGACATAAATACACCGGGGAGCTGTTTTTT. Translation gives CASSLGHKYTGELFF.

CDR3: CSVEGAYEAFF. CDR3 DNA sequence: TGCAGCGTTGAAGGGGCGTACGAAGCTTTCTTT. The gene calls are TRBV29-1 and TRBJ1-1; D unresolved. Deletions cut 1 base from V and 8 bases from J, with 8 bases between. The germline gives CDR1 SQVTM, CDR2 ANQGSEA. The CDR3 contains 11 residues.

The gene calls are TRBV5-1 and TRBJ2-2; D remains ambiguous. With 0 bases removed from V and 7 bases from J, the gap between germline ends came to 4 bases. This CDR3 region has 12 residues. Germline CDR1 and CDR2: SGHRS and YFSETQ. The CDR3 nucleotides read TGCGCCAGCAGCTTGGCCGGCGGGGAGCTGTTTTTT. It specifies CASSLAGGELFF.

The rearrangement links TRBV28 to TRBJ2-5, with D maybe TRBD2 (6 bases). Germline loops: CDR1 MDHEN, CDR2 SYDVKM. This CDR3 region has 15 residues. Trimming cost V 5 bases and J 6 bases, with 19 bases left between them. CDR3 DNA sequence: TGTGCCAGCAGTCGTGATAGGGGAGGAGTGCAGACCCAGTACTTC. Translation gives CASSRDRGGVQTQYF.

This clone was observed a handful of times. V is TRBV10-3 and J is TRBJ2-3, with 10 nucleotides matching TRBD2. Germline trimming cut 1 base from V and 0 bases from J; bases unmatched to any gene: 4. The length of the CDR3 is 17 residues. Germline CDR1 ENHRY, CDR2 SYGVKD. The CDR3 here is CAISEWVAGGSTDTQYF. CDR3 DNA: TGTGCCATCAGTGAGTGGGTAGCGGGAGGTAGCACAGATACGCAGTATTTT.